The 11 T cell receptor beta chains below come from one sample, sequenced in a study of OX40 agonist ivuxolimab in advanced cancers. TCRdb's copy holds only in-frame clones and misses some; the assay was immunoSEQ multiplex PCR. This sample carries fewer than 85,000 clones, around 82% of them seen once, and the ten largest clones take more than 4.5%. Sequences were derived from CD4+ or CD8+ T cells sorted from blood, sampled in a trial of the OX40 agonist ivuxolimab. These receptors were obtained from an adult with an advanced solid tumor such as melanoma, head and neck, liver or kidney cancer.

The chain carries TRBV14 and TRBJ2-1; TRBD1 might be the D (6 bases). The CDR3 has 14 residues. Germline V gene data show CDR1 as SGHDN and CDR2 as FVKESK. The V gene lost 5 bases and the J gene lost 8 bases, with 16 bases spanning the gap. CDR3 loop: CASSLTTGKDEQFF. The CDR3 DNA sequence: TGTGCCAGCAGCTTAACCACAGGGAAGGATGAGCAGTTCTTC.

This clone is judged medium-sized. This chain links TRBV7-2 with TRBJ1-6, with D possibly being TRBD1 (6 bases). Trimming took 2 bases from V and 6 from J, leaving 14 bases between them. In germline, CDR1 is SGHTA, CDR2 FQGNSA. CDR3 size: 16 residues. The CDR3 protein is CASSLTGGPSNSPLHF. CDR3 nucleotide sequence: TGTGCCAGCAGCTTAACGGGGGGGCCTTCTAATTCACCCCTCCACTTT.

The chain is built from TRBV6-1 and TRBJ1-1; no reliable D call. The CDR3 loop spans 11 amino acids. Deletions cut 1 base from V and 11 bases from J, with 8 bases between. CDR1 and CDR2 (germline): MNHNS, SASEGT. The DNA of the CDR3 is TGTGCCAGCAGTGAAGAAGGTATTGCTTTCTTT. This sequence encodes CASSEEGIAFF.

This sequence joins TRBV6-6 and TRBJ1-1; TRBD1 aligns across 8 bases. CDR1 and CDR2 (germline): MNHNY, SVGAGI (reference sequence). The V segment lost 4 bases and the J segment 11 bases; nucleotides outside the gene matches: 6. This CDR3 has 12 residues. In DNA, the CDR3 is TGTGCCAGCAGTTCTGGACAGGGTACGGCTTTCTTT. This gives the protein CASSSGQGTAFF.

The rearrangement links TRBV6-5 to TRBJ1-1; the D is unclear. The CDR3 length is 13 residues. Deletions cut 5 bases from V and 3 bases from J, with 10 bases between. Germline CDR1 MNHEY, CDR2 SVGAGI. CDR3 sequence: CASSPGPDTEAFF. CDR3 bases: TGTGCCAGCAGTCCCGGGCCAGACACTGAAGCTTTCTTT.

The chain carries TRBV5-4 and TRBJ1-1; D may be TRBD1 (6 bases). The V end lost 2 bases, the J end lost 1 base, and 12 bases lay between the germline ends. Germline V gives CDR1 SGHNT, CDR2 YYREEE (reference sequence). The CDR3 has 15 amino acids. CDR3 in amino acids: CASSFPGVRNTEAFF. In nucleotides, the CDR3 is TGTGCCAGCAGCTTCCCAGGGGTCCGGAACACTGAAGCTTTCTTT.

This chain joins TRBV7-8 and TRBJ1-3; 10 bases fit TRBD1. V dropped 0 bases and J dropped 4; count of bases not matched to a gene: 12. Germline V lookup: CDR1 SGHVS, CDR2 FQNEAQ. This CDR3 has 19 amino acids. Here the CDR3 reads CASSLAVSRGTGAGNTIYF. CDR3 DNA sequence: TGTGCCAGCAGCTTAGCGGTATCGAGGGGGACAGGGGCCGGAAACACCATATATTTT.

The chain couples TRBV6-5 to TRBJ1-2; D might be TRBD1 (6 bases). This CDR3 spans 14 amino acids. Trimming cost V 5 bases and J 5 bases, with 15 bases left between them. Germline CDR1 and CDR2: MNHEY and SVGAGI. The CDR3 region has the DNA TGTGCCAGCAGTGCCGTAGTCAGGGGATATGGCTACACCTTC. Translation gives CASSAVVRGYGYTF.

The chain employs TRBV19 and TRBJ1-4; the D gene is possibly TRBD1 (5 bases). V was pared by 5 bases and J by 12 bases, with 13 bases between. The CDR3 covers 12 residues. In germline, CDR1 is LNHDA, CDR2 SQIVND (reference sequence). The CDR3 here is CASSRDVNELFF. CDR3 nucleotide sequence: TGTGCCAGTAGTCGGGACGTGAACGAACTGTTTTTT.

This sequence joins TRBV6-1 and TRBJ2-5; TRBD1 agrees at 7 bases. This CDR3 comprises 13 residues. V gave up 7 bases and J gave up 11 bases; unmatched junction bases: 13. Germline V gene sequence: CDR1 MNHNS, CDR2 SASEGT. The CDR3 DNA reads as TGTGCCAGCAAACCGGGACAGAGCCGGCTTCAGTACTTC. Translated: CASKPGQSRLQYF.

A single count supports this clone. The CDR3 region is CSASRQGEAFF. The CDR3 coding sequence is TGCAGTGCTAGTCGGCAGGGAGAAGCTTTCTTT. The gene calls are TRBV20-1 and TRBJ1-1, with D maybe TRBD1 (5 bases). The germline CDR1 and CDR2 sequences are DFQATT and SNEGSKA (reference sequence). This CDR3 region has 11 residues. V was trimmed by 3 bases and J by 8 bases, leaving 10 bases between them.